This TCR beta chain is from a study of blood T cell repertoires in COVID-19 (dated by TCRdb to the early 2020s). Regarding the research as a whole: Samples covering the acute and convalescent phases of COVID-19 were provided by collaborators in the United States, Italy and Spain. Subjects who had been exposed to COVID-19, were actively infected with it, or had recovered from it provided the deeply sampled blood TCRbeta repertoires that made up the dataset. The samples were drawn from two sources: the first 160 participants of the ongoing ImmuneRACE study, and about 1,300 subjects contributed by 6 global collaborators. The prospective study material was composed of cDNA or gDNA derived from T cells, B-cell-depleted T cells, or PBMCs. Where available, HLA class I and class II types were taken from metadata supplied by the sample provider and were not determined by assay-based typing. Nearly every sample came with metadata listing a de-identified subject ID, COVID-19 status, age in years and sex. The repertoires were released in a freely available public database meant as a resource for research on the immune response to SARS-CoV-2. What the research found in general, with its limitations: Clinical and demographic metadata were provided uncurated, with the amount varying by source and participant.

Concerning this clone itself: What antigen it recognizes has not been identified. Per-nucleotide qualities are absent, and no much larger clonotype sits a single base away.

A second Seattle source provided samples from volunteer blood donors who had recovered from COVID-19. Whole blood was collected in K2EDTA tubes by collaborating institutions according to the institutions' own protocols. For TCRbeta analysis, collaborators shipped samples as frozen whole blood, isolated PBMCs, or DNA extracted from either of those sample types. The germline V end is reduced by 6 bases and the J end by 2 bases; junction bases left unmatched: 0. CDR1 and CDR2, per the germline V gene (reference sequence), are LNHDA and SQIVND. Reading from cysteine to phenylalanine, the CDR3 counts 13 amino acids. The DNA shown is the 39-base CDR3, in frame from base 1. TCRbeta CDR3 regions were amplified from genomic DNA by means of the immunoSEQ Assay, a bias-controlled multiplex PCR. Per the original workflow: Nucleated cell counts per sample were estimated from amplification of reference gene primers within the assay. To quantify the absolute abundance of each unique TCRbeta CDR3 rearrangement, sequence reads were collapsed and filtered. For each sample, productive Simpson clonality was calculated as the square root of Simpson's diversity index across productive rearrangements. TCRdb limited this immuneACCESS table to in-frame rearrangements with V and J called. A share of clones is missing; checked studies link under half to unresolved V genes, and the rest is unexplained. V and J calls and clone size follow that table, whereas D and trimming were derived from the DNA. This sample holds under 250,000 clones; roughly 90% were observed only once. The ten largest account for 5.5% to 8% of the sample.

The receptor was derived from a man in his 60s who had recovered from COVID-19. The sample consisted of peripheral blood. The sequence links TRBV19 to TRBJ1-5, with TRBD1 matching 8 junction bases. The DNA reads TGTGCCAGTAGGGACAGGGGCAATCAGCCCCAGCATTTT. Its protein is CASRDRGNQPQHF.